This T cell receptor beta chain was profiled in a study of OX40 agonist ivuxolimab in advanced cancers. Across the study: At 82.7% male, the cohort had a mean age of 60 years, ranging from 23 to 79. Study observations and caveats: Low normalized clonal expansion also occurred in some nonresponding patients.

Generated by immunoSEQ multiplex PCR, the TCRdb table keeps only in-frame clones and is missing some. The table has roughly 59,000 clones, over 75% seen once; the top ten hold 2% to 2.5%. CDR1 and CDR2 from the germline V gene are MNHEY and SMNVEV (reference sequence). The V and J ends lost 7 bases and 6 bases respectively, with 18 bases between them. The CDR3 sequence is 15 residues long. On this clone itself: As yet, its antigen is unknown.

Sequences were derived from CD4+ or CD8+ T cells sorted from blood, sampled in a trial of the OX40 agonist ivuxolimab. The V gene is TRBV27, the J gene TRBJ2-2; either TRBD1 or TRBD2 may supply D (5 bases each). This TCR was sampled from an adult with an advanced solid tumor such as melanoma, head and neck, liver or kidney cancer. The CDR3 DNA reads as TGTGCCAGCACCACTAGGGGCAGGGCCCCCGGGGAGCTGTTTTTT. Protein sequence: CASTTRGRAPGELFF.